The clone carrying this TCR beta chain was counted only a few times. Its target is not known. The data are from a study of early T cells in non-severe SARS-CoV-2 infection. Turning to the study itself: Unsorted whole blood bulk RNA was sequenced, with unpaired chains.

Notes on the study in general: Comparison of clonotypes with VDJdb favored anti-spike CD8 responses while missing private and CD4 specificities.

Individual cDNA molecules received unique molecular identifiers. TCRdb called the 5' RACE reads again in MiXCR, with one record for every CDR3 protein. The sample yields around 84,000 distinct CDR3 sequences, 8% to 13% seen once. Germline V gene sequence: CDR1 MNHEY, CDR2 SMNVEV (reference sequence). V lost 5 bases and J lost 4, with 14 bases in between. The CDR3 sequence is 14 residues long. This receptor was obtained from an adult who was a healthcare worker with PCR-confirmed SARS-CoV-2 infection or an uninfected control (not recorded which). The sequencing here drew on whole blood, taken at baseline. The V and J genes are TRBV27 and TRBJ2-5, with D maybe TRBD1 (6 bases). DNA of the CDR3: TGTGCCAGCAGTCAGGACAGCGGCCGAGAGACCCAGTACTTC. Encoded protein: CASSQDSGRETQYF.